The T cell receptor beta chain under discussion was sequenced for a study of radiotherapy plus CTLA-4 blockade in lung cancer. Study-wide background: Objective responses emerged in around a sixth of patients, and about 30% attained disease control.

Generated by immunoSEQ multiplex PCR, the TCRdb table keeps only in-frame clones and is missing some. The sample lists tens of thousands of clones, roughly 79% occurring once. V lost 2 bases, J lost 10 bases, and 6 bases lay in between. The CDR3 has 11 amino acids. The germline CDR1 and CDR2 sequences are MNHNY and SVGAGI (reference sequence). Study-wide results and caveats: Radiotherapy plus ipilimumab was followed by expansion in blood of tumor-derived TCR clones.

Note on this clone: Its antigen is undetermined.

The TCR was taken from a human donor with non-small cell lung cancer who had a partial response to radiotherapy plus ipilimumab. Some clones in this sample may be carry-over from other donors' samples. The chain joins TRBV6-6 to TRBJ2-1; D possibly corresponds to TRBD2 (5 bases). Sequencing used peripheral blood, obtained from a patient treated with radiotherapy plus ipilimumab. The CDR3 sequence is CASSYPGEQFF. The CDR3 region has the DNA TGTGCCAGCAGTTACCCGGGGGAGCAGTTCTTC.